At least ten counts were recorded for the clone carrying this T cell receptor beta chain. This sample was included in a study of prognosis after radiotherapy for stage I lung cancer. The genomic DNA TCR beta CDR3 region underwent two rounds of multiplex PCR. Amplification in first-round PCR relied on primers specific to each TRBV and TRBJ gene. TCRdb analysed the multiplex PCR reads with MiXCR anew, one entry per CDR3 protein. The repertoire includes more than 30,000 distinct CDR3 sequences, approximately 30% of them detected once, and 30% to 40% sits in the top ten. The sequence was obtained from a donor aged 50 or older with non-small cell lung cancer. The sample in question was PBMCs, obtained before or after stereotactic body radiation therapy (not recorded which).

This CDR3 is CAWSVLAGGGDTQYF. CDR3 DNA sequence: TGTGCCTGGAGTGTTCTAGCGGGAGGGGGAGATACGCAGTATTTT. The rearrangement joins TRBV30 to TRBJ2-3; 12 nucleotides match TRBD2. The CDR3 runs 15 residues. After removal of 0 bases from V and 5 bases from J, the junction contained 3 bases not matched to a gene. Germline CDR1 and CDR2: GTSNPN and SVGIG (reference sequence).